This T cell receptor (beta chain) was captured by sequencing in a study of breast tumors, draining lymph nodes, adjacent tissues. V lost 6 bases to trimming and J lost 1 base, with 14 bases between them. Per germline, CDR1 SGHTA and CDR2 FQGNSA. The CDR3 totals 15 residues. A single record per CDR3 protein comes from TCRdb applying MiXCR to the multiplex PCR reads. The sample carries 50,000 to 55,000 distinct CDR3 sequences, roughly 41% recorded once. Sequenced sample: breast tumor tissue. The J gene is TRBJ2-3, the V gene TRBV7-2; D is unresolved. The origin of this receptor is a female donor with breast cancer. Some clones in this sample may be carry-over from other donors' samples. The CDR3 loop reads CASSLGQGGTDTQYF. The DNA for the CDR3 is TGTGCCAGCAGTTTGGGCCAAGGAGGCACAGATACGCAGTATTTT. The full variable domain, its missing parts supplied by reference TRBV7-2 and TRBJ2-3, is GAGVSQSPSNKVTEKGKDVELRCDPISGHTALYWYRQSLGQGLEFLIYFQGNSAPDKSGLPSDRFSAERTGGSVSTLTIQRTQQEDSAVYLCASSLGQGGTDTQYFGPGTRLTVL.